The 18 T cell receptor beta chains presented below share a single source sample, sequenced in a study of blood T cells in healthy people across ages. Primed by a sample-barcoded 5' primer and a J-beta primer mix, a second PCR proceeded for about 7 to 11 cycles. TCRdb itself ran the 5' RACE reads through MiXCR, one entry per CDR3 protein. The sample has fewer than 950,000 distinct CDR3 sequences; roughly 34% are singletons. The specimen sequenced was blood. The source is a man between 18 and 29 years old in good health.

The chain is built from TRBV5-6 and TRBJ1-4; TRBD1 might be the D (5 bases). Trimming took off 4 bases at V and 8 bases at J, with 12 bases between the two ends. Germline CDR1 is SGHDT and CDR2 is YYEEEE. CDR3 size: 13 residues. The CDR3 is CASSPPRVEKLFF. The CDR3, as DNA: TGTGCCAGCAGCCCGCCCAGGGTGGAAAAACTGTTTTTT.

The rearrangement links TRBV28 to TRBJ2-7, with D tentatively TRBD1 (6 bases). V lost 6 bases and J 6 bases, leaving 12 bases between the germline ends. Germline CDR1 reads MDHEN; CDR2 reads SYDVKM. This CDR3 contains 12 residues. This CDR3 is CASSTYRAEQYF. The DNA for the CDR3 is TGTGCCAGCAGCACATACAGGGCCGAGCAGTACTTC.

This clonotype was recorded at least ten times. This rearrangement joins TRBV4-3 to TRBJ2-3; D ambiguous. Germline lookup yields CDR1 LGHNA and CDR2 YSLEER. V gave up 0 bases and J gave up 4 bases, with 8 bases separating them. The CDR3 is 14 amino acids. CDR3 coding DNA: TGCGCCAGCAGCCAAGATCTCGCTTCAGATACGCAGTATTTT. Amino acids: CASSQDLASDTQYF.

The rearrangement joins TRBV7-6 to TRBJ2-5; the match to TRBD2 covers 8 bases. After removal of 4 bases from V and 3 bases from J, the junction contained 13 bases not matched to a gene. CDR3 length equals 17 residues. The germline V gene has CDR1 SGHVS and CDR2 FNYEAQ. CDR3 residues: CASSSLSGVRTKETQYF. The CDR3 nucleotides read TGTGCCAGCAGCTCACTTAGCGGGGTGAGGACAAAAGAGACCCAGTACTTC.

The gene calls are TRBV6-5 and TRBJ2-1; no clear D gene. Gene TRBJ2-7 matches the end of the DNA better, so the J call may be wrong. The CDR3 is 14 residues long. Germline V lookup: CDR1 MNHEY, CDR2 SVGAGI. The CDR3 loop is CASSYSSGILEQYF. The CDR3 nucleotides are TGTGCCAGCAGTTACTCGAGTGGGATTCTTGAGCAGTACTTC.

The chain links TRBV12-1 to TRBJ1-2; the table names TRBD1, a call not compared with the DNA. TRBV12-1 is labeled a pseudogene. The CDR3 runs to 18 residues. The CDR3: CASSFIPLGGKLNYGYTF. DNA for the CDR3: TGTGCCAGCAGCTTTATCCCACTCGGGGGAAAGCTTAACTATGGCTACACCTTC.

The rearrangement joins TRBV27 to TRBJ2-1; a weak D match, TRBD2 (5 bases). Trimming cost V 6 bases and J 12 bases, with 18 bases left between them. This CDR3 has 13 amino acids. Germline V gene lookup returns CDR1 MNHEY and CDR2 SMNVEV (reference sequence). The CDR3 DNA reads TGTGCCAGCAGCCAACGGGCCCGGGGTGGGCAGTTCTTC. The encoded protein is CASSQRARGGQFF.

V gene TRBV7-2 combines with J gene TRBJ1-6, with D possibly TRBD1 on 6 matching bases. The CDR3 spans 14 residues. Trimming removed 8 bases at V and 10 bases at J, with 18 bases between. Germline V gene sequence: CDR1 SGHTA, CDR2 FQGNSA. For the CDR3, the DNA is TGTGCCAGCCGTCCGAAACAGGGTGGCTCACCCCTCCACTTT. Amino acid sequence: CASRPKQGGSPLHF.

This rearrangement joins TRBV12-5 to TRBJ2-3; maybe TRBD2 (6 bases). With 1 base removed from V and 6 bases from J, the gap between germline ends came to 14 bases. This CDR3 is built from 15 residues. CDR1 and CDR2 (germline): LGHNT, FRNRAP. The CDR3 is CASGLGVAGTDTQYF. In DNA form, the CDR3 reads TGTGCTAGTGGTTTGGGAGTTGCGGGGACGGATACGCAGTATTTT.

This clonotype was counted a few times. This chain joins TRBV2 and TRBJ1-2, with a possible D match to TRBD1 (6 bases). Trimming removed 2 bases at V and 4 bases at J, with 11 bases between. This CDR3 is 14 amino acids long. Looked up from germline, CDR1 is SNHLY and CDR2 is FYNNEI. CDR3 nucleotide sequence: TGTGCCAGCAGTGAACGGCAGGACAGCTATGGCTACACCTTC. Protein product: CASSERQDSYGYTF. Based on the CDR3 plus reference TRBV2 and TRBJ1-2, the full variable domain is EPEVTQTPSHQVTQMGQEVILRCVPISNHLYFYWYRQILGQKVEFLVSFYNNEISEKSEIFDDQFSVERPDGSNFTLKIRSTKLEDSAMYFCASSERQDSYGYTFGSGTRLTVV.

In this sample, this clonotype turned up a few times. This chain joins TRBV7-2 and TRBJ2-1; tentative D call: TRBD2 (6 bases). The CDR3 spans 14 residues. V lost 5 bases and J lost 5, with 13 bases in between. The germline CDR1 and CDR2 sequences are SGHTA and FQGNSA. Written as DNA, the CDR3 is TGTGCCAGCAGCAAGGGCGGACTAAACAATGAGCAGTTCTTC. This gives the protein CASSKGGLNNEQFF.

This rearrangement joins TRBV6-6 to TRBJ1-5; TRBD1 might be the D (5 bases). Trimming stripped 5 bases from V and 2 bases from J, with 10 bases between. The germline V gene has CDR1 MNHNY and CDR2 SVGAGI (reference sequence). This CDR3 region has 14 residues. The CDR3 DNA is TGTGCCAGCAGTGGGGGATCGGGCAATCAGCCCCAGCATTTT. Encoded protein: CASSGGSGNQPQHF.

This clonotype was observed a single time. A much larger clone differs by one base, so this may be a read error. This rearrangement joins TRBV20-1 to TRBJ2-3; D is tentatively TRBD1 or TRBD2 (5 bases each). V was shortened by 4 bases and J by 4 bases, with 18 bases between the two germline ends. Per the germline V gene, CDR1 is DFQATT and CDR2 is SNEGSKA (reference sequence). This CDR3 has 15 amino acids. The CDR3 is CSAIGGRGGPDTQYF. CDR3 DNA: TGCAGTGCTATTGGGGGACGAGGTGGACCAGATACGCAGTATTTT.

The genes are TRBV21-1 and TRBJ1-6; the table's D call, TRBD1, was not checked against the DNA. TRBV21-1 is a recognized pseudogene. This CDR3 is built from 11 residues. This CDR3 is CASSCPSPLHF. For the CDR3, the DNA is TGTGCCAGCAGCTGTCCCTCACCCCTCCACTTT.

The chain recombines TRBV7-2 with TRBJ2-7; D remains ambiguous. The CDR3 is made up of 15 amino acids. V was shortened by 3 bases and J by 8 bases, with 20 bases between the two germline ends. Per germline, CDR1 SGHTA and CDR2 FQGNSA. CDR3 DNA: TGTGCCAGCAGCTTTCCCCTTTTGGACCTTCGGAAGCAGTACTTC. Its protein product is CASSFPLLDLRKQYF. The variable domain in full, with the rest retrieved from reference TRBV7-2 and TRBJ2-7, is GAGVSQSPSNKVTEKGKDVELRCDPISGHTALYWYRQSLGQGLEFLIYFQGNSAPDKSGLPSDRFSAERTGGSVSTLTIQRTQQEDSAVYLCASSFPLLDLRKQYFGPGTRLTVT.

The table lists this clonotype with a few counts. This sequence joins TRBV5-1 and TRBJ2-2; D assignment may be TRBD1 or TRBD2 (5 bases each). The CDR3 loop spans 16 amino acids. Germline-derived CDR1 and CDR2 are SGHRS and YFSETQ. With 4 bases removed from V and 0 bases from J, the gap between germline ends came to 13 bases. The CDR3 DNA sequence: TGCGCCAGCAGCCCGACCGGGACGGCGAACACCGGGGAGCTGTTTTTT. It translates to CASSPTGTANTGELFF.

This clonotype was counted only a few times. The chain uses TRBV7-8 and TRBJ2-5; possibly TRBD2 for D (6 bases). V gave up 0 bases and J gave up 2 bases, with 16 bases separating them. Germline CDR1 SGHVS, CDR2 FQNEAQ. The CDR3 totals 17 residues. Written as DNA, the CDR3 is TGTGCCAGCAGCTTAGCGTGGTTGGGGGGAGCACAAGAGACCCAGTACTTC. This encodes CASSLAWLGGAQETQYF.

Turning to this clonotype: This may be a read error, as it is one base from a much larger clone. The genes are TRBV6-6 and TRBJ2-5; 9 positions match TRBD1. Germline V gene data show CDR1 as MNHNY and CDR2 as SVGAGI (reference sequence). This CDR3 spans 13 amino acids. CDR3 residues: CAGSRTGEETQYF. The CDR3 coding sequence is TGTGCCGGCAGTCGGACAGGGGAAGAGACCCAGTACTTC.